Sequencing of this T cell receptor (beta chain) was carried out in a study of sequential checkpoint blockade in melanoma. Study background: Patients were randomized 1:1 to nivolumab-then-ipilimumab or ipilimumab-then-nivolumab first-line.

Specified treatment: randomized to nivolumab then ipilimumab (arm A) or the reverse (arm B). Patients had received no earlier DNA-damaging chemotherapy. Using immunoSEQ multiplex PCR, the repertoire was profiled, and TCRdb retains in-frame clones only, with some absent. Of fewer than 30,000 clones listed, around three quarters were seen once; the top ten hold roughly 13%. The receptor was isolated from a human donor with melanoma. Material: CD8+ T cells sorted from blood (inferred from file names), obtained from a patient given nivolumab and ipilimumab in sequence.

The CDR3 DNA reads TGTGCCAGCCAGATCCAGGGGAACACTGAAGCTTTCTTT. Translated, it gives CASQIQGNTEAFF. The rearrangement links TRBV27 to TRBJ1-1, with D perhaps TRBD1 (5 bases). V was trimmed by 8 bases and J by 1 base, leaving 11 bases between them. Germline V lookup: CDR1 MNHEY, CDR2 SMNVEV (reference sequence). The CDR3 is 13 residues long.